This TCR beta chain was recorded in a study of OX40 agonist ivuxolimab in advanced cancers. Turning to the study itself: From 23 to 79 years was the age range, with a mean of around 60 years, and 70% to 85% were male. There were three patients with partial responses, one having hepatocellular carcinoma and two cutaneous melanoma. Study outcomes and limitations: At 0.1 to 3.0 mg/kg and by week 6, CD4+ and CD8+ T cells in the blood had expanded clonally.

Method: immunoSEQ multiplex PCR; TCRdb's copy keeps in-frame clones and lacks some. The repertoire includes tens of thousands of clones, approximately 91% of them detected once, and about 1.8% sits in the top ten. For this clone: Its cognate antigen is unknown.

Germline V lookup: CDR1 MNHNS, CDR2 SASEGT. The CDR3 spans 13 residues. V shed 6 bases and J shed 9 bases, with 15 bases lying between them. Systemic immunosuppression or a history of autoimmune disease excluded patients. The rearrangement uses TRBV6-1 and TRBJ2-1; D may be TRBD1 or TRBD2 (5 bases each). The TCR comes from an adult with an advanced solid tumor such as melanoma, head and neck, liver or kidney cancer. This sample comprised CD4+ or CD8+ T cells sorted from blood, obtained in a trial of the OX40 agonist ivuxolimab. CDR3 amino acids: CASSWDRGGEQFF. The CDR3 DNA reads TGTGCCAGCAGCTGGGACCGAGGCGGTGAGCAGTTCTTC.